Listed below are T cell receptor beta chains from one sample, sequenced in a study of blood T cell repertoires in COVID-19. Only in-frame clones appear in the TCRdb table, and some are missing; sequencing was by immunoSEQ multiplex PCR. The sample contains hundreds of thousands of clones, about 86% of which appear only once. Material: peripheral blood. The source is a woman in her 50s with acute or convalescent COVID-19. The CDR3 runs from the conserved cysteine through the conserved F or W. The D gene is left open where the match is weak. Clone size is not always given. Where it is, it says once, few, many or a class for expanded clones.

V,J,D,size,DNA,CDR3
TRBV7-9,TRBJ2-2,-,-,TGTGCCAGCAGCTTCCGCGGGCAGAACACCGGGGAGCTGTTTTTT,CASSFRGQNTGELFF
TRBV11-2,TRBJ2-1,TRBD2,-,TGTGCCAGCAGCCCGGGGGGGACCCCCCCGGATGAGCAGTTCTTC,CASSPGGTPPDEQFF
TRBV6-5,TRBJ2-2,TRBD1,once,TGTGCCAGCAGCAGGACAGGGAACACCGGGGAGCTGTTTTTT,CASSRTGNTGELFF
TRBV5-1,TRBJ1-3,TRBD1,-,TGCGCCAGCAGCCCGGACGACAGGGATCCGTCTGGAAACACCATATATTTT,CASSPDDRDPSGNTIYF
TRBV19,TRBJ2-5,TRBD1,-,TGTGCCAGTAAGCAAGGACAGGGTGCCGAGACCCAGTACTTC,CASKQGQGAETQYF
TRBV24-1,TRBJ1-1,TRBD1,-,TGTGCCACCAGTGATACTACCGGGACAGGGAGAACAGAAGCTTTCTTT,CATSDTTGTGRTEAFF
TRBV6-5,TRBJ2-1,-,-,TGTGCCAGCAGTTACTCCATTGACAGGTACCATGAGCAGTTCTTC,CASSYSIDRYHEQFF
TRBV6-5,TRBJ2-1,TRBD1,-,TGTGCCAGCAGTAAGACAGGGATCTACAATGAGCAGTTCTTC,CASSKTGIYNEQFF
TRBV29-1,TRBJ2-7,-,-,TGCAGCGTTGAAGGGGGCGACGAGCAGTACTTC,CSVEGGDEQYF
TRBV5-1,TRBJ2-1,TRBD2,-,TGCGCCAGCAGCTTGGACGCTAGCGGGATGAACAATGAGCAGTTCTTC,CASSLDASGMNNEQFF
TRBV5-1,TRBJ2-3,TRBD1,-,TGCGCCAGCAGCTACTCCGGGACAGGGCGGGCAGATACGCAGTATTTT,CASSYSGTGRADTQYF
TRBV11-2,TRBJ1-2,-,few,TGTGCCAGCAGCTTAGATGGGCAGGGTAGTGGCTACACCTTC,CASSLDGQGSGYTF
TRBV2,TRBJ1-2,-,-,TGTGCCAGCAGTTTACAGGGCCATGGCTACACCTTC,CASSLQGHGYTF
TRBV7-2,TRBJ1-2,-,-,TGTGCCAGCAGCTTAGTGGGGGGAAGCTATGGCTACACCTTC,CASSLVGGSYGYTF
TRBV5-6,TRBJ2-4,TRBD1,-,TGTGCCAGCGACTCCGGGACAGGGGGGAACATTCAGTACTTC,CASDSGTGGNIQYF
TRBV6-1,TRBJ2-7,TRBD2,few,TGTGCCAGCAGTGAAGGGAGGTGGGCTAGCGGGAGTCGGTACGAGCAGTACTTC,CASSEGRWASGSRYEQYF
TRBV5-6,TRBJ1-2,-,few,TGTGCCAGCAGCTTGGTGGGGGCATCAGGCGGCTACACCTTC,CASSLVGASGGYTF
TRBV18,TRBJ2-5,-,-,TGTGCCAGCTCACCAGACGGGCTAGCCGGTGAGACCCAGTACTTC,CASSPDGLAGETQYF
TRBV27,TRBJ2-7,-,-,TGTGCCAGCAGATCGGCCGCGGGGGCGGCGTACGAGCAGTACTTC,CASRSAAGAAYEQYF
TRBV28,TRBJ1-1,-,-,TGTGCCAGCAGTTTACTCACCTCCGGTGAAGCTTTCTTT,CASSLLTSGEAFF
TRBV3-1/TRBV3-2,TRBJ2-1,-,-,TGTGCCAGCAGCCCTAGCGCCGGTTCCTACAATGAGCAGTTCTTC,CASSPSAGSYNEQFF
TRBV7-3,TRBJ2-7,TRBD1,-,TGTGCCAGCAGCGAGTCCGGGACAGGGACGAGCTACGAGCAGTACTTC,CASSESGTGTSYEQYF
TRBV5-1,TRBJ2-1,TRBD2,once,TGCGCCAGCAGCGAACTAGCGGTCGGAGGGGGAGATGAGCAGTTCTTC,CASSELAVGGGDEQFF
TRBV18,TRBJ1-2,TRBD1,-,TGTGCCAGCTCACCACGGGACAGGGGACCTGGCGGCTACACCTTC,CASSPRDRGPGGYTF
TRBV24-1,TRBJ1-1,TRBD1,-,TGTGCCACCAGTGACCGGACAGGGGTTGGAGCTTTCTTT,CATSDRTGVGAFF
TRBV5-5,TRBJ2-3,-,-,TGTGCCAGCAGCCCAGGGAACACAGATACGCAGTATTTT,CASSPGNTDTQYF
TRBV5-6,TRBJ2-1,TRBD1,-,TGTGCCAGCAGCTTACAGGGGGTGCTTAACAATGAGCAGTTCTTC,CASSLQGVLNNEQFF
TRBV29-1,TRBJ2-7,TRBD1,-,TGCAGCGTTGTCCTACAGGGGGTGGAATACGAGCAGTACTTC,CSVVLQGVEYEQYF
TRBV30,TRBJ2-7,-,few,TGTGCCTGGAGTGCCCAATACGAGCAGTACTTC,CAWSAQYEQYF
TRBV2,TRBJ1-6,-,-,TGTGCCAGCAGTGAAGCTCAGGGAGGCTCACCCCTCCACTTT,CASSEAQGGSPLHF
TRBV28,TRBJ1-2,-,-,TGTGCCAGCAGTTTGGGCCCGGGGAACTATGGCTACACCTTC,CASSLGPGNYGYTF
TRBV5-5,TRBJ1-1,-,-,TGTGCCAGCAGCCCATCACAGGGTTGGAACACTGAAGCTTTCTTT,CASSPSQGWNTEAFF
TRBV7-2,TRBJ1-5,-,-,TGTGCCAGCAGCCCACCGGGGAGCACTAGCAATCAGCCCCAGCATTTT,CASSPPGSTSNQPQHF
TRBV18,TRBJ2-4,TRBD1,-,TGTGCCAGCTCACCGACAGGGACAGCCAAAAACATTCAGTACTTC,CASSPTGTAKNIQYF
TRBV9,TRBJ2-3,-,-,TGTGCCAGCAGCGTAGGGGGTAGCGGCACAGATACGCAGTATTTT,CASSVGGSGTDTQYF
TRBV28,TRBJ1-1,TRBD1,-,TGTGCCAGCAGTCTACAAACAGGGGGCACTGAAGCTTTCTTT,CASSLQTGGTEAFF
TRBV10-3,TRBJ2-2,TRBD1,few,TGTGCCATCACACCCGACAGGGTGGACACCGGGGAGCTGTTTTTT,CAITPDRVDTGELFF
TRBV7-3,TRBJ2-3,TRBD2,-,TGTGCCAGCAGCCCCAGCGGGGGCAGCACAGATACGCAGTATTTT,CASSPSGGSTDTQYF
TRBV5-6,TRBJ1-2,TRBD1,-,TGTGCCAGCAGCTCGACAGGGAACTATGGCTACACCTTC,CASSSTGNYGYTF
TRBV3-1/TRBV3-2,TRBJ2-7,TRBD1,-,TGTGCCAGCAGCCTAACCGGGACAGGGGCCTACGAGCAGTACTTC,CASSLTGTGAYEQYF
TRBV9,TRBJ1-6,-,-,TGTGCCAGCAGCTCAGGGATGGTGAATTCACCCCTCCACTTT,CASSSGMVNSPLHF
TRBV27,TRBJ1-5,-,-,TGTGCCAGCAGTTTGAGTAGAAATCAGCCCCAGCATTTT,CASSLSRNQPQHF
TRBV3-1/TRBV3-2,TRBJ2-1,-,few,TGTGCCAGCAGCCATTTCCGGAGCCACAATGAGCAGTTCTTC,CASSHFRSHNEQFF
TRBV5-1,TRBJ2-7,-,-,TGCGCCAGCAGCTTGGCAGTCAACTCCTACGAGCAGTACTTC,CASSLAVNSYEQYF
TRBV9,TRBJ2-7,-,-,TGTGCCAGCAGCCCTGGGGGGACGCTATGGGACGAGCAGTACTTC,CASSPGGTLWDEQYF
TRBV27,TRBJ1-5,-,medium-sized,TGTGCCAGCAGTTTATCGGTCGGTAGCAATCAGCCCCAGCATTTT,CASSLSVGSNQPQHF
TRBV6-1,TRBJ1-5,-,-,TGTGCCAGCAGTGATAGGGGAAAGAGGTATAGCAATCAGCCCCAGCATTTT,CASSDRGKRYSNQPQHF
TRBV5-6,TRBJ2-7,-,once,TGTGCCAGCAGCTTGGGACAGGTCCCCTACGAGCAGTACTTC,CASSLGQVPYEQYF
TRBV28,TRBJ1-5,-,-,TGTGCCAGCATTGAAAGGCGGGGGCCTCAGCCCCAGCATTTT,CASIERRGPQPQHF
TRBV28,TRBJ2-3,TRBD1,-,TGTGCCAGCAGTTCGACAGGGGGAGTGCGAACAGATACGCAGTATTTT,CASSSTGGVRTDTQYF
TRBV5-1,TRBJ2-3,TRBD2,-,TGCGCCAGCAGCTGGCACGGGGGGATGGCAGATACGCAGTATTTT,CASSWHGGMADTQYF
TRBV28,TRBJ1-2,TRBD1,-,TGTGCCAGCAGTCCAGACAGGCCGGGACAGGGACCCACGAACTATGGCTACACCTTC,CASSPDRPGQGPTNYGYTF
TRBV6-5,TRBJ2-3,-,-,TGTGCCAGCAGTTACTCGGGCAGCCGCACAGATACGCAGTATTTT,CASSYSGSRTDTQYF
TRBV24-1,TRBJ2-1,TRBD2,once,TGTGCCACAAGCGGGATGCCGGACAATGAGCAGTTCTTC,CATSGMPDNEQFF
TRBV27,TRBJ2-6,-,-,TGTGCCAGCAGTCCGGGGGCCAACGTCCTGACTTTC,CASSPGANVLTF
TRBV6-5,TRBJ1-2,-,-,TGTGCCAGTGGACAGCCTAACTATGGCTACACCTTC,CASGQPNYGYTF
TRBV7-2,TRBJ1-2,-,once,TGTGCCAGCAGCTTAGAGGGGTTCTTGAACTATGGCTACACCTTC,CASSLEGFLNYGYTF